The rows below give T cell receptor beta chains drawn from one sample of a study of T cells expressing NK-cell markers. TCRdb re-analyzed the 5' RACE reads; it lists each CDR3 protein once, without DNA. The sample includes 140,000 to 150,000 distinct CDR3 sequences. Sequenced material: blood T cells: a sorted CD56 or NKG2C T cell subset, CD4+ or CD8+ T cells, or bulk PBMC T cells (not recorded which). The origin of the receptors is a man aged 18 to 35 in good health. Both conserved end residues are part of each CDR3.

CDR3	V	J
CSVFFSGELFF	TRBV29-1	TRBJ2-2
CASSTPGTSAGEQFF	TRBV7-8	TRBJ2-1
CASSSFGQENEAFF	TRBV5-6	TRBJ1-1
CASRIAPGDGYTF	TRBV6-5	TRBJ1-2
CASSLGGGWRPQHF	TRBV7-8	TRBJ1-5
CASSDRRTSGYNEQFF	TRBV6-4	TRBJ2-1
CAISERGDEQYF	TRBV10-3	TRBJ2-7
CSARPGTALQETQYF	TRBV20-1	TRBJ2-5
CASSNDRLGTQYF	TRBV12-3/TRBV12-4	TRBJ2-5
CASSPRVAGVGFNEQFF	TRBV3-1	TRBJ2-1
CASRTRSGNEQFF	TRBV27	TRBJ2-1
CASSLDTGVSYNEQFF	TRBV7-2	TRBJ2-1
CASSFPSGEETQYF	TRBV12-3/TRBV12-4	TRBJ2-5